This entry describes one T cell receptor (beta chain). The data belong to a study of blood T cell repertoires in COVID-19. As for the study in general: The samples span acute and convalescent COVID-19 from the United States, Italy and Spain. T cells, B-cell-depleted T cells, or PBMCs provided the cDNA or gDNA that served as material.

Original data processing: Amplification of reference gene primers was used by the study to estimate nucleated cell counts. Sequencing was performed with immunoSEQ multiplex PCR; in TCRdb, only in-frame clones are kept and a portion is missing. D and trimming come from the DNA, and the V and J calls and clone size come from that table. The profile shows hundreds of thousands of clones, roughly 85% of them singletons. Everyone who took part was roughly 18 to 89 years old, and they came from about two dozen US areas. The source is a woman younger than 30 with acute COVID-19. Source material: PBMCs or T cells enriched from blood (not recorded which).

CDR3 amino acids: CASSPRLGQPQHF. For the CDR3, the DNA is TGTGCCAGCTCGCCGAGGTTGGGTCAGCCCCAGCATTTT. V gene TRBV12-3 or TRBV12-4 combines with J gene TRBJ1-5, with D uncertain. The CDR3 length is 13 residues. V lost 8 bases and J lost 6, with 14 bases in between.